This section outlines one TCR beta chain sequence together with its context. This clonotype was found a few times. The antigen this receptor binds is unknown. No much larger clonotype is one base removed from it; base qualities were not supplied. Reading the label with the study, this specimen's treatment or condition is: live attenuated yellow fever vaccine strain. At every blood-draw timepoint, two biological replicates of bulk PBMCs were collected. A standard Ficoll-Paque protocol was used to isolate PBMCs from peripheral blood. RNA was extracted with TriZol from bulk PBMCs, CD4 and CD8 fractions, and dextramer-positive and dextramer-negative fractions. Per the germline V gene, MNHEY is the CDR1 and SVGAGI is the CDR2. Trimming removed 4 bases from V and 9 bases from J, leaving 16 bases between the germline ends. The CDR3, cysteine through phenylalanine, is 15 amino acids long. The only DNA kept is the CDR3, 45 bases in frame from the first base.

This specimen comes from a study of T cells after yellow fever vaccination (dated by TCRdb to between 2018 and 2021). A note on the overall study: The SMART-Seq v4 Ultra Low Input RNA kit was used to prepare libraries from fractions with low cell numbers. Blood samples were taken at several timepoints before and after primary and secondary immunization, and bulk PBMC replicates and cell subsets were isolated. Two healthy male donors made up the cohort, one aged 18 to 29 years and the other aged 30 to 39 years. To track T-cell clones before and after primary and booster YFV17D yellow fever vaccination, bulk TCR alpha and beta repertoires were sequenced longitudinally. What the research found in general, with its limitations: Only a couple of donors were included in the study, so the extent to which the findings can be generalized is limited. FACS-sorted repertoires could contain abundant contaminating clonotypes from the bulk population, so computational filtering was required. A small share of clonotypes occurred in both CD4 and CD8 compartments, likely arising from convergent recombination. After the booster, most of the clones that had expanded following primary vaccination were detected again (approximately 95% of CD4 and more than 85% of CD8), which suggests that memory was broadly maintained. Compared with the primary T-cell response, the secondary T-cell response was weaker but faster, peaking on day 5 rather than day 15.

TCR cDNA was made using 5'RACE template switching, a step that added a universal primer site and unique molecular identifiers. Priming for cDNA synthesis came from both the TCR alpha and TCR beta constant segments. Two PCR steps were used to amplify libraries, with sample barcodes and sequencing adapters being added in the second step. Sequencing of libraries was done on Illumina HiSeq 2500 (2x100 bp) or NovaSeq (2x150 bp). Per the original workflow: MIGEC handled demultiplexing of reads and collapsing into UMI consensus sequences, while MiXCR performed V(D)J alignment. Vaccine-responding clonotypes were identified with edgeR using replicate PBMC samples, with FDR below 0.01 and a log2 fold change above 5 up to day 15 being required. Each bulk clonotype received a CD4 or CD8 identity based on whether the sequenced CD4 or CD8 repertoire contained that clonotype at higher abundance. Clones were called with MiXCR by TCRdb after fastp trimmed the public reads at Q25, and only in-frame beta chains were retained. Every CDR3 protein is listed once, alongside the most common genes and DNA of its rows. The V and J calls reflect TCRdb's pipeline rather than the authors' work. This sample has under 550,000 distinct CDR3 sequences in its table, and around a fifth of those were observed once. The ten largest clones take up approximately 16% of the sample.

The sequencing used PBMCs, collected 20 to 25 days after the first yellow fever vaccination. This receptor was obtained from a man aged 18-30 years who received the YFV17D yellow fever vaccine. Recombination joined TRBV6-5 with TRBJ1-6; 5 matching bases give a weak D call of TRBD1. The DNA sequence follows: TGTGCCAGCAGTTGGCGGGGGACCAGCATTTCACCCCTCCACTTT. Protein translation: CASSWRGTSISPLHF.